This T cell receptor beta chain was sequenced in a study of blood T cell repertoires in COVID-19. Across the study: Acute-phase and convalescent COVID-19 samples originated in the United States, Italy and Spain. The cDNA or gDNA used as material had been derived from T cells, B-cell-depleted T cells, or PBMCs.

V lost 3 bases, J lost 2 bases, and 6 bases lay in between. CDR3 length: 13 amino acids. Original analysis: Amplification of reference gene primers was used by the study to estimate nucleated cell counts. TCRdb's table, derived via immunoSEQ multiplex PCR, lists solely in-frame clones and lacks some. Clone size and the V and J calls come from that table; the DNA yielded D and trimming. The data contain around 140,000 clones, 81% of them singletons. The sequencing sample was made of peripheral blood. The chain uses TRBV12-3 or TRBV12-4 and TRBJ2-3; possible D gene TRBD1, 5 bases. The origin of this receptor is a human donor in a cohort sampled during active COVID-19. The CDR3 loop is CASSFGHTDTQYF. As DNA, the CDR3 is TGTGCCAGCAGTTTCGGACACACAGATACGCAGTATTTT.